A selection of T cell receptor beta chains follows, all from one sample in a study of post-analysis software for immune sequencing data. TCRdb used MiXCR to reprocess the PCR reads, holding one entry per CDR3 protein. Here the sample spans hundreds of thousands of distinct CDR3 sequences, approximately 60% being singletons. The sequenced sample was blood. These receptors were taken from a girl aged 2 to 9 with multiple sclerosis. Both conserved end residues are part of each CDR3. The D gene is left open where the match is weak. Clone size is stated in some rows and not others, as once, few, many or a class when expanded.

CDR3 protein: CASSRVASPTTYNEQYF
CDR3 DNA: TGTGCCAGCAGCCGAGTGGCTTCTCCTACAACCTACAATGAGCAGTACTTC
D gene: NA
V gene: TRBV6-1
J gene: TRBJ2-4
clone size: NA

CDR3 protein: CASSPTGTARTGELFF
CDR3 DNA: TGTGCCAGCAGTCCGACTGGGACCGCGAGAACCGGGGAGCTGTTTTTT
D gene: NA
V gene: TRBV12-3/TRBV12-4
J gene: TRBJ2-2
clone size: NA

CDR3 protein: CASSYSYHGQRLEETQYF
CDR3 DNA: TGTGCCAGCAGTTACTCCTATCATGGACAGAGATTAGAAGAGACCCAGTACTTC
D gene: NA
V gene: TRBV6-5
J gene: TRBJ2-5
clone size: NA

CDR3 protein: CSATPGTVNQPQHF
CDR3 DNA: TGCAGTGCTACACCCGGGACTGTCAATCAGCCCCAGCATTTT
D gene: NA
V gene: TRBV20-1
J gene: TRBJ1-5
clone size: NA

CDR3 protein: CASSLRDRAPPIYEQYF
CDR3 DNA: TGTGCCAGCAGCCTCCGGGACAGGGCCCCTCCGATTTACGAGCAGTACTTC
D gene: TRBD1
V gene: TRBV7-2
J gene: TRBJ2-7
clone size: NA

CDR3 protein: CSANRDANQPQHF
CDR3 DNA: TGCAGTGCTAACAGGGACGCCAATCAGCCCCAGCATTTT
D gene: NA
V gene: TRBV20-1
J gene: TRBJ1-5
clone size: NA

CDR3 protein: CASNAQQGEPYGYTF
CDR3 DNA: TGTGCCAGCAATGCGCAACAGGGGGAACCCTATGGCTACACCTTC
D gene: TRBD1
V gene: TRBV12-3/TRBV12-4
J gene: TRBJ1-2
clone size: NA

CDR3 protein: CSARGDREYEQYF
CDR3 DNA: TGCAGTGCTAGAGGGGACAGGGAGTACGAGCAGTACTTC
D gene: TRBD1
V gene: TRBV20-1
J gene: TRBJ2-7
clone size: many

CDR3 protein: CASSYPEASGNTIYF
CDR3 DNA: TGTGCCAGCAGCTACCCAGAGGCCTCTGGAAACACCATATATTTT
D gene: NA
V gene: TRBV7-9
J gene: TRBJ1-3
clone size: once

CDR3 protein: CASSQETSGLETQYF
CDR3 DNA: TGCGCCAGCAGCCAAGAGACTAGCGGGTTAGAGACCCAGTACTTC
D gene: TRBD2
V gene: TRBV4-1
J gene: TRBJ2-5
clone size: NA

CDR3 protein: CSVEYRMRTDTQYF
CDR3 DNA: TGCAGCGTTGAATACCGGATGAGGACAGATACGCAGTATTTT
D gene: NA
V gene: TRBV29-1
J gene: TRBJ2-3
clone size: few

CDR3 protein: CASSPTGGAKNIQYF
CDR3 DNA: TGTGCCAGCAGCCCGACAGGGGGAGCCAAAAACATTCAGTACTTC
D gene: TRBD1
V gene: TRBV6-6
J gene: TRBJ2-4
clone size: few

CDR3 protein: CASSYGGRQETQYF
CDR3 DNA: TGTGCCAGCAGTTACGGGGGACGCCAAGAGACCCAGTACTTC
D gene: NA
V gene: TRBV6-5
J gene: TRBJ2-5
clone size: NA

CDR3 protein: CSARMASGALQETQYF
CDR3 DNA: TGCAGTGCTAGAATGGCTAGCGGGGCCCTACAAGAGACCCAGTACTTC
D gene: TRBD2
V gene: TRBV20-1
J gene: TRBJ2-5
clone size: NA

CDR3 protein: CASSPTWRGDQETQYF
CDR3 DNA: TGTGCCAGCAGCCCAACCTGGCGGGGGGACCAAGAGACCCAGTACTTC
D gene: TRBD2
V gene: TRBV11-2
J gene: TRBJ2-5
clone size: NA

CDR3 protein: CASSPIGTSGTYEQYF
CDR3 DNA: TGCGCCAGCAGCCCGATAGGGACTAGCGGGACCTACGAGCAGTACTTC
D gene: TRBD2
V gene: TRBV5-1
J gene: TRBJ2-7
clone size: NA

CDR3 protein: CASSFDRVGSGYTF
CDR3 DNA: TGTGCCAGCAGCTTTGACAGGGTGGGTTCGGGCTACACCTTC
D gene: TRBD1
V gene: TRBV7-9
J gene: TRBJ1-2
clone size: NA

CDR3 protein: CASSKAGQGALASVYF
CDR3 DNA: TGTGCCAGCAGCAAAGCGGGACAGGGGGCGCTGGCTTCCGTGTATTTT
D gene: TRBD1
V gene: TRBV11-2
J gene: TRBJ2-3
clone size: NA

CDR3 protein: CASSSSGSGLYSNQPQHF
CDR3 DNA: TGTGCCAGCAGTTCCTCCGGGTCAGGACTCTATAGCAATCAGCCCCAGCATTTT
D gene: NA
V gene: TRBV28
J gene: TRBJ1-5
clone size: NA

CDR3 protein: CASRRGGPPLAGGSKNEQFF
CDR3 DNA: TGTGCCAGCCGGAGGGGGGGACCCCCACTAGCGGGAGGGTCTAAGAATGAGCAGTTCTTC
D gene: TRBD2
V gene: TRBV7-9
J gene: TRBJ2-1
clone size: once

CDR3 protein: CASSRDGSNQPQHF
CDR3 DNA: TGTGCCAGCAGCAGGGATGGTAGCAATCAGCCCCAGCATTTT
D gene: NA
V gene: TRBV6-6
J gene: TRBJ1-5
clone size: NA

CDR3 protein: CAISGQGYTEAFF
CDR3 DNA: TGTGCCATCAGCGGACAGGGGTACACTGAAGCTTTCTTT
D gene: TRBD1
V gene: TRBV10-3
J gene: TRBJ1-1
clone size: NA

CDR3 protein: CAWRFRGNYGYTF
CDR3 DNA: TGTGCCTGGAGGTTCCGGGGGAACTATGGCTACACCTTC
D gene: NA
V gene: TRBV30
J gene: TRBJ1-2
clone size: NA

CDR3 protein: CASSPGTGGAGETQYF
CDR3 DNA: TGTGCCAGCAGCCCGGGGACAGGGGGCGCGGGAGAGACCCAGTACTTC
D gene: TRBD1
V gene: TRBV3-1
J gene: TRBJ2-5
clone size: few

CDR3 protein: CASSRNMNTEAFF
CDR3 DNA: TGTGCCAGCAGCCGAAACATGAACACTGAAGCTTTCTTT
D gene: NA
V gene: TRBV7-2
J gene: TRBJ1-1
clone size: NA

CDR3 protein: CASSQQVGNTEAFF
CDR3 DNA: TGTGCCAGCAGCCAACAAGTCGGTAACACTGAAGCTTTCTTT
D gene: NA
V gene: TRBV3-1
J gene: TRBJ1-1
clone size: NA

CDR3 protein: CSVLDREQYF
CDR3 DNA: TGCAGCGTTTTGGATCGCGAGCAGTACTTC
D gene: NA
V gene: TRBV29-1
J gene: TRBJ2-7
clone size: NA

CDR3 protein: CASSQVEGTTEAFF
CDR3 DNA: TGTGCCAGCAGCCAAGTGGAGGGCACCACTGAAGCTTTCTTT
D gene: NA
V gene: TRBV3-1
J gene: TRBJ1-1
clone size: NA

CDR3 protein: CASSSQRGVVTDTQYF
CDR3 DNA: TGTGCCAGCAGTTCCCAGCGGGGGGTAGTGACAGATACGCAGTATTTT
D gene: TRBD2
V gene: TRBV6-2/TRBV6-3
J gene: TRBJ2-3
clone size: once

CDR3 protein: CASSQTGATDTQYF
CDR3 DNA: TGTGCCAGCAGCCAGACAGGGGCCACAGATACGCAGTATTTT
D gene: TRBD1
V gene: TRBV7-3
J gene: TRBJ2-3
clone size: once